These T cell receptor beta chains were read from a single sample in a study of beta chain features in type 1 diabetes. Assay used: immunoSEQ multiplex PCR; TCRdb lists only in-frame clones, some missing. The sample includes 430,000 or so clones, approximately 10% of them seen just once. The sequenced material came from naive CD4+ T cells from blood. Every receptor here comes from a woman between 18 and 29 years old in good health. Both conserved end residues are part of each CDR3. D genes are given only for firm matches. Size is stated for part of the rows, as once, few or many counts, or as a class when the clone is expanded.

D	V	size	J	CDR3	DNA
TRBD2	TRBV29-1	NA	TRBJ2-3	CSVGRTSGSTDTQYF	TGCAGCGTGGGACGGACTAGCGGAAGCACAGATACGCAGTATTTT
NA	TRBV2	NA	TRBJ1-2	CASSEGAGYTF	TGTGCCAGCAGTGAGGGGGCCGGCTACACCTTC
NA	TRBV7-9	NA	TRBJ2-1	CASSFPRGGANNEQFF	TGTGCCAGCAGCTTCCCCCGAGGCGGGGCTAACAATGAGCAGTTCTTC
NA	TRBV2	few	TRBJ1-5	CASRVNQPQHF	TGTGCCAGCAGGGTCAATCAGCCCCAGCATTTT
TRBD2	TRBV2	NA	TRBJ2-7	CASSGLADEQYF	TGTGCCAGCAGCGGACTAGCGGACGAGCAGTACTTC
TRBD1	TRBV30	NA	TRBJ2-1	CAWSTGQGSEQFF	TGTGCCTGGAGTACTGGACAGGGCAGTGAGCAGTTCTTC
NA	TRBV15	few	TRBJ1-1	CATRKGQFNTEAFF	TGTGCCACCAGAAAGGGACAATTTAACACTGAAGCTTTCTTT
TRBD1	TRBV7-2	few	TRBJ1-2	CASSSGQDYGYTF	TGTGCCAGCAGCTCGGGACAGGACTATGGCTACACCTTC
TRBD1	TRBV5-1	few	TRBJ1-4	CASSGRTGGYEKLFF	TGCGCCAGCAGCGGACGGACAGGGGGCTATGAAAAACTGTTTTTT
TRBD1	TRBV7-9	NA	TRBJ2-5	CASSRGQGMGETQYF	TGTGCCAGCAGCCGCGGACAGGGGATGGGCGAGACCCAGTACTTC
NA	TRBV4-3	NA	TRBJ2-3	CASANSRTQYF	TGCGCCAGCGCGAACTCCCGCACGCAGTATTTT
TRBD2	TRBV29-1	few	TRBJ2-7	CSVEDSGTNPYEQYF	TGCAGCGTTGAAGACAGCGGGACCAACCCATACGAGCAGTACTTC
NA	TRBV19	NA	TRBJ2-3	CASSMWVGGTDTQYF	TGTGCCAGTAGTATGTGGGTTGGGGGCACAGATACGCAGTATTTT
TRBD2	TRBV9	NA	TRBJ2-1	CASSERGVMRNEQFF	TGTGCCAGCAGCGAGCGGGGGGTTATGCGGAATGAGCAGTTCTTC
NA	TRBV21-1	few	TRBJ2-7	CASSKGKPGHYYEQYF	TGTGCCAGCAGCAAAGGGAAACCGGGCCACTATTACGAGCAGTACTTC
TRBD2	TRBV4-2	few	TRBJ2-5	CASSQGRESVGETQYF	TGTGCCAGCAGCCAAGGGCGGGAGAGCGTGGGGGAGACCCAGTACTTC
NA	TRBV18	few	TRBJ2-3	CASSPPGDGTVAGQYF	TGTGCCAGCTCACCACCCGGGGACGGCACGGTAGCAGGGCAGTATTTT
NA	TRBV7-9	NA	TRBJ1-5	CASTPWDSNQPQHF	TGTGCCAGCACCCCCTGGGATAGCAATCAGCCCCAGCATTTT
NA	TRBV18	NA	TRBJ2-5	CASLRLLQETQYF	TGTGCCAGCCTGCGGTTGCTCCAAGAGACCCAGTACTTC
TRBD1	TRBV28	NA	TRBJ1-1	CASSLWGTGSMNTEAFF	TGTGCCAGCAGTTTATGGGGGACAGGATCGATGAACACTGAAGCTTTCTTT
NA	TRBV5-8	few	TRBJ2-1	CASSLSGEQFF	TGTGCCAGCAGCTTAAGTGGAGAGCAGTTCTTC
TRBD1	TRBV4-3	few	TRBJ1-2	CASSQAGTGTYGYTF	TGCGCCAGCAGCCAAGCCGGGACAGGGACCTATGGCTACACCTTC
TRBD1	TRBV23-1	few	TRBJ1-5	CASSQSRQGNQPQHF	TGCGCCAGCAGTCAATCGAGACAGGGAAATCAGCCCCAGCATTTT
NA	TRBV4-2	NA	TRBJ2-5	CASSQDRGGQETQYF	TGTGCCAGCAGCCAAGATAGAGGCGGACAAGAGACCCAGTACTTC
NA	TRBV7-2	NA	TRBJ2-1	CASSLVGSSPSEQFF	TGTGCCAGCAGCTTAGTAGGCAGTTCTCCCAGTGAGCAGTTCTTC
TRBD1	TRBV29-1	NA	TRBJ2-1	CSVTDRVGNEQFF	TGCAGCGTTACGGACAGGGTGGGGAATGAGCAGTTCTTC
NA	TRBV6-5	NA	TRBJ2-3	CASSGGPLSTDTQYF	TGTGCCAGCAGTGGGGGACCGCTTAGCACAGATACGCAGTATTTT
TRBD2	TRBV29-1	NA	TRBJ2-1	CSLEKGTAGDYNEQFF	TGCAGCCTTGAAAAGGGAACAGCGGGAGACTACAATGAGCAGTTCTTC
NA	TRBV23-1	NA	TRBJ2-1	CASRPNRESSYNEQFF	TGCGCCAGCAGACCAAACAGGGAGAGCTCCTACAATGAGCAGTTCTTC
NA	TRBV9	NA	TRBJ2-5	CASSVGPTGRETQYF	TGTGCCAGCAGCGTAGGACCTACAGGGCGGGAGACCCAGTACTTC
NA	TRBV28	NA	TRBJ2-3	CASSTDLTREGTDTQYF	TGTGCCAGCAGTACCGACCTAACTAGAGAGGGCACAGATACGCAGTATTTT
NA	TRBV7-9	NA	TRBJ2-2	CASSTLGGELFF	TGTGCCAGCAGTACGCTGGGTGGGGAGCTGTTTTTT
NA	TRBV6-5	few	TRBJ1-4	CASSYRQRRGGEKLFF	TGTGCCAGCAGTTACCGGCAACGCAGGGGTGGCGAAAAACTGTTTTTT
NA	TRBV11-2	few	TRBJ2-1	CASSLQRLRDYNEQFF	TGTGCCAGCAGCCTACAACGGCTCCGGGATTACAATGAGCAGTTCTTC
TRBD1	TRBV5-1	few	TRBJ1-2	CATDRADGANYGYTF	TGCGCCACCGACAGGGCGGACGGCGCTAACTATGGCTACACCTTC
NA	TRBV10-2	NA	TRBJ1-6	CAGGRDLNSPLHF	TGCGCCGGAGGCAGGGACCTTAATTCACCCCTCCACTTT
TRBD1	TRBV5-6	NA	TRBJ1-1	CASIRQGMNTEAFF	TGTGCCAGCATCAGACAGGGGATGAACACTGAAGCTTTCTTT
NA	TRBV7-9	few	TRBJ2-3	CASSTREVRGTDTQYF	TGTGCCAGCAGCACGAGGGAGGTCAGGGGAACAGATACGCAGTATTTT
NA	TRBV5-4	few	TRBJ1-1	CALSDIFMNTEAFF	TGTGCCTTATCGGACATCTTCATGAACACTGAAGCTTTCTTT
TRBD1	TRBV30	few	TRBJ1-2	CAWQGVWTGDGYTF	TGTGCCTGGCAAGGTGTCTGGACAGGGGACGGCTACACCTTC
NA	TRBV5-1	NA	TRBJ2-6	CASSYRPSGANVLTF	TGCGCCAGCAGCTATCGACCCTCTGGGGCCAACGTCCTGACTTTC
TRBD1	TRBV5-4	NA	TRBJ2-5	CASNDRGQETQYF	TGTGCCAGCAATGACAGGGGGCAAGAGACCCAGTACTTC